The next 15 T cell receptor beta chains were all read from a single sample in a study of T cells after yellow fever vaccination. TCRdb used MiXCR to reprocess the 5' RACE reads, holding one entry per CDR3 protein. The sample shows 25,000 to 40,000 distinct CDR3 sequences, 5% to 8.5% of them seen only once. The material sequenced was PBMCs, either bulk or a sorted T-cell subset (CD4+, CD8+, memory, or dextramer-sorted; not recorded which), taken on the day of the first yellow fever vaccination. These receptors were obtained from a young man who received the YFV17D yellow fever vaccine.

This clonotype was detected ten times or more. The rearrangement uses TRBV7-2 and TRBJ2-3; D ambiguous. V lost 2 bases, J lost 5 bases, and 8 bases lay in between. There are 13 residues in the CDR3. Germline-derived CDR1 and CDR2 are SGHTA and FQGNSA. The CDR3 protein is CASSLSRQDTQYF. CDR3 DNA: TGTGCCAGCAGCTTAAGCCGGCAAGATACGCAGTATTTT.

This clonotype appeared many times. V usage is TRBV6-5 and J usage is TRBJ2-7; 10 bases are a match to TRBD1. Germline V CDR1 and CDR2: MNHEY, SVGAGI. V shed 2 bases, J shed 2 bases, and the junction held 6 bases outside the gene matches. This CDR3 region has 16 residues. The CDR3, as DNA: TGTGCCAGCAGTTACAGACAGGGGGCCTCGACCTACGAGCAGTACGTC. Translating gives CASSYRQGASTYEQYV.

The table lists this clonotype with many counts. The J gene is TRBJ2-5, the V gene TRBV5-4, with no clear D. This CDR3 spans 13 amino acids. V dropped 1 base and J dropped 3 bases, with 7 bases sitting between them. The germline CDR1 and CDR2 sequences are SGHNT and YYREEE (reference sequence). CDR3 sequence reads: CASSLLTKETQYF. Here the CDR3 DNA reads TGTGCCAGCAGCTTGCTGACAAAAGAGACCCAGTACTTC.

This clonotype has a count of ten or more. This chain uses TRBV5-5 with TRBJ1-2; D is uncertain. The CDR3 length is 14 residues. The ends were cut back, 2 bases at V and 4 bases at J, with 12 bases in the middle. The germline gives CDR1 SGHKS, CDR2 YYEKEE (reference sequence). The CDR3: CASSLVWTSYGYTF. Written as DNA, the CDR3 is TGTGCCAGCAGCTTAGTTTGGACGAGCTATGGCTACACCTTC.

This clonotype has at least ten counts. The V gene is TRBV6-2 or TRBV6-3, the J gene TRBJ2-3, with 7 bases matching TRBD2. CDR1 is MNHEY, CDR2 SVGEGT, per germline. V shed 6 bases, J shed 6 bases, and the junction held 12 bases outside the gene matches. The CDR3 consists of 15 residues. The CDR3 DNA reads as TGTGCCAGCAGCCGGTACGGCCCCGGGGGGGATACGCAGTATTTT. This translates into CASSRYGPGGDTQYF.

This clonotype was detected many times. The chain employs TRBV12-5 and TRBJ2-5, with D uncertain. The germline V gene has CDR1 LGHNT and CDR2 FRNRAP. The CDR3 extends over 14 amino acids. Deletions cut 0 bases from V and 4 bases from J, with 9 bases between. The CDR3 DNA follows: TGTGCTAGTGGTTTGGTACCAGGCCCAGAGACCCAGTACTTC. Protein product: CASGLVPGPETQYF.

This clonotype was detected ten times or more. This chain links TRBV12-3 or TRBV12-4 with TRBJ2-5; 9 bases match TRBD2. The CDR3 length is 14 residues. V was clipped by 3 bases and J by 2 bases; unmatched bases: 1. The CDR3 DNA reads TGTGCCAGCAGTTTCAGCGGGGGGCAAGAGACCCAGTACTTC. The encoded protein is CASSFSGGQETQYF.

In its sample, this clonotype was seen many times. This chain uses TRBV5-1 with TRBJ2-1; 9 bases agree with TRBD1. This CDR3 is 14 amino acids long. Losses at the gene ends were 4 bases for V and 6 bases for J; bases not matched to a gene: 5. Germline V CDR1 and CDR2: SGHRS, YFSETQ. The CDR3: CASSRDRALNEQFF. The CDR3 coding sequence is TGCGCCAGCAGCCGGGACAGGGCCCTCAATGAGCAGTTCTTC.

This clonotype was seen ten or more times. This sequence joins TRBV4-3 and TRBJ2-1; D remains ambiguous. Trimming shortened V by 0 bases and J by 4 bases, and 13 bases separated the two germline ends. The CDR3 covers 16 residues. The germline V gene encodes CDR1 LGHNA and CDR2 YSLEER. CDR3 coding DNA: TGCGCCAGCAGCCAAGAGTGGGCAGGAGTTTACAATGAGCAGTTCTTC. Its translation is CASSQEWAGVYNEQFF.

This clonotype has at least ten counts. The rearrangement joins TRBV27 to TRBJ2-5; possible D gene TRBD1, 5 bases. CDR1 and CDR2 from the germline V gene are MNHEY and SMNVEV (reference sequence). The CDR3 extends over 14 amino acids. V gave up 2 bases and J gave up 4 bases, with 11 bases separating them. CDR3 protein: CASSLQGRGETQYF. The CDR3 nucleotides read TGTGCCAGCAGTTTACAGGGAAGGGGAGAGACCCAGTACTTC.

The genes are TRBV9 and TRBJ2-1; 9 bases line up with TRBD2. From germline, CDR1 is SGDLS and CDR2 YYNGEE. CDR3 length: 15 residues. V trimming: 1 base; J trimming: 6 bases; junction bases outside the gene matches: 5. CDR3 amino acids: CASSVTAGGFNEQFF. The DNA for the CDR3 is TGTGCCAGCAGCGTAACGGCGGGGGGGTTCAATGAGCAGTTCTTC.

There are many counts of this clonotype. This sequence joins TRBV19 and TRBJ1-1; D gene unclear. V shed 7 bases and J shed 7 bases, with 19 bases lying between them. From germline, CDR1 is LNHDA and CDR2 SQIVND (reference sequence). The CDR3 runs to 14 residues. The CDR3 coding sequence is TGTGCCAGTAACTCTAGGACGGTTGTCGGTGAAGCTTTCTTT. It specifies CASNSRTVVGEAFF. Full variable domain (remainder filled in from reference TRBV19 and TRBJ1-1): DGGITQSPKYLFRKEGQNVTLSCEQNLNHDAMYWYRQDPGQGLRLIYYSQIVNDFQKGDIAEGYSVSREKKESFPLTVTSAQKNPTAFYLCASNSRTVVGEAFFGQGTRLTVV.

This clonotype has just a few counts. The J gene is TRBJ2-7, the V gene TRBV6-5, with D maybe TRBD1 (6 bases). The CDR3 totals 12 residues. V lost 6 bases, J lost 11 bases, and 17 bases lay in between. Germline V gene lookup returns CDR1 MNHEY and CDR2 SVGAGI. DNA for the CDR3: TGTGCCAGCAGCACGCGACAGGCAAAGAAGTACTTC. Amino acid sequence: CASSTRQAKKYF.

This clonotype appeared many times. The V gene is TRBV7-3, the J gene TRBJ2-5; tentatively, D is TRBD1 (5 bases). Germline CDR1 and CDR2: SGHTA and FQGTGA. V was pared by 8 bases and J by 2 bases, with 9 bases between. The CDR3 length is 12 residues. The CDR3 nucleotides are TGTGCCAGCGGACAAACTCAAGAGACCCAGTACTTC. The encoded protein is CASGQTQETQYF.

This clonotype appeared many times. CDR3 sequence (DNA): TGTGCCAGCTCACGCGGCAGCAGGGAGACCCAGTACTTC. Amino acid sequence: CASSRGSRETQYF. This rearrangement joins TRBV18 to TRBJ2-5; D is unclear. This CDR3 has 13 residues. The germline V and J ends were trimmed by 4 bases and 5 bases, with 11 bases remaining between them. From germline, CDR1 is KGHSH and CDR2 LQKENI.